The clone carrying this T cell receptor (beta chain) has a handful of counts. Every diagnosis used clinical symptoms, serum thyroxine and TRAb, thyroid ultrasound and orbital computed tomography. These data are taken from a study of T cells in Graves' hyperthyroidism and ophthalmopathy. Amplification yielded TCR beta CDR3 regions, with RNA transcripts as the source. Primed by the HTBI set, a first-round RT-PCR was run on the TCR CDR3. In TCRdb, the multiplex PCR reads were re-called with MiXCR into one record per CDR3 protein. The sample contains a few hundred thousand distinct CDR3 sequences, roughly 15% of which appear only once. Per germline, CDR1 MNHEY and CDR2 SMNVEV (reference sequence). The length of the CDR3 is 13 residues. Between the trimmed V and J ends, which lost 4 bases and 6 bases, there was a span of 9 bases.

This chain joins TRBV27 and TRBJ1-4; no clear D gene. The clonotype was recovered from a woman younger than 30 with Graves' hyperthyroidism. Specimen: blood. The DNA of the CDR3 is TGTGCCAGCAGTTCTTGGGCGGATGAAAAACTGTTTTTT. Its translation: CASSSWADEKLFF. The variable domain in full, with the rest retrieved from reference TRBV27 and TRBJ1-4, is EAQVTQNPRYLITVTGKKLTVTCSQNMNHEYMSWYRQDPGLGLRQIYYSMNVEVTDKGDVPEGYKVSRKEKRNFPLILESPSPNQTSLYFCASSSWADEKLFFGSGTQLSVL.